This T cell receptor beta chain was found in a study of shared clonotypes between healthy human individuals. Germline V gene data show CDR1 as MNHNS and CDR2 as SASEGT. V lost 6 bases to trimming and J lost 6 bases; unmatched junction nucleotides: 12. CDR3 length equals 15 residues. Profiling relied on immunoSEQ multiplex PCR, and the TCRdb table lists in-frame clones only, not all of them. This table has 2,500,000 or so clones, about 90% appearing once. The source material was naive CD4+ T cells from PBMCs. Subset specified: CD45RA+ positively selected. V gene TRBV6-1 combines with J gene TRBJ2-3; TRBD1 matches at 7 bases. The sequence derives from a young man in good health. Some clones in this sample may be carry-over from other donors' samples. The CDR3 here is CASSETGFGVDTQYF. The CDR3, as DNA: TGTGCCAGCAGCGAGACAGGGTTTGGGGTGGATACGCAGTATTTT.